The 30 T cell receptor beta chains below all came from one sample that was sequenced in a study of blood T cell repertoires in COVID-19. The data were produced by immunoSEQ multiplex PCR, yet TCRdb's version contains in-frame clones alone and is incomplete. The table shows tens of thousands of clones, with 65% to 90% occurring only once. The source material was peripheral blood. The source of these receptors is a woman aged 60-75 years with acute or convalescent COVID-19.

The V call is TRBV6-4, the J call TRBJ2-2; 9 nucleotides align to TRBD2. The CDR3 spans 14 residues. Germline V gene data show CDR1 as MRHNA and CDR2 as SNTAGT. With 6 bases clipped from V and 7 bases from J, the junction kept 6 bases outside the gene matches. CDR3 protein: CASSRTSESGELFF. CDR3 nucleotide sequence: TGTGCCAGCAGCAGGACTAGCGAGAGCGGGGAGCTGTTTTTT.

The J gene is TRBJ2-7, the V gene TRBV19; a weak D match, TRBD2 (6 bases). Germline assignment: CDR1 LNHDA and CDR2 SQIVND (reference sequence). The length of the CDR3 is 15 residues. V lost 5 bases, J lost 3 bases, and 17 bases lay in between. CDR3 in DNA: TGTGCCAGTAGTGGAGGGCGCACTAGTCTCTACGAGCAGTACTTC. It codes for CASSGGRTSLYEQYF.

The chain employs TRBV19 and TRBJ1-1; possibly TRBD1 for D (6 bases). The germline CDR1 and CDR2 sequences are LNHDA and SQIVND (reference sequence). Trimming took 2 bases from V and 4 from J, leaving 8 bases between them. The CDR3 is made up of 13 amino acids. CDR3 protein: CASSITGSTEAFF. The CDR3 nucleotides are TGTGCCAGTAGTATAACAGGGAGCACTGAAGCTTTCTTT.

This chain joins TRBV7-2 and TRBJ2-1; 9 positions match TRBD1. The germline CDR1 and CDR2 sequences are SGHTA and FQGNSA. The CDR3 has 15 residues. Trimming at V came to 4 bases and at J to 8 bases, leaving 9 bases not matched to a gene. CDR3 DNA sequence: TGTGCCAGCAGCTCCGCCGGGACAGGGCAACATGAGCAGTTCTTC. Translated: CASSSAGTGQHEQFF.

The CDR3 nucleotides are TGTGCCAGCAAGACAGGGAACTATGGCTACACCTTC. It codes for CASKTGNYGYTF. The J gene is TRBJ1-2, the V gene TRBV27; TRBD1 matches at 7 bases. The CDR3 totals 12 residues. Germline CDR1 and CDR2: MNHEY and SMNVEV (reference sequence). V shed 7 bases, J shed 2 bases, and the junction held 1 base outside the gene matches.

The V and J genes are TRBV21-1 and TRBJ2-1; whether TRBD1, the table's D call, matches the DNA was not checked. TRBV21-1 is termed a pseudogene. The CDR3 is 13 amino acids. CDR3 in amino acids: CASGDSSYNEQFF. Here the CDR3 DNA reads TGTGCCAGCGGAGACAGCTCCTACAATGAGCAGTTCTTC.

The rearrangement joins TRBV20-1 to TRBJ2-1; 10 bases align to TRBD2. The V gene end was trimmed by 3 bases and the J gene end by 4 bases; junction bases not matched to a gene: 12. The CDR3 extends over 17 amino acids. The germline CDR1 and CDR2 sequences are DFQATT and SNEGSKA (reference sequence). CDR3 DNA sequence: TGCAGTGCTAGTGAAGACCCGGGACTAGCGCCTTACAATGAGCAGTTCTTC. Amino acids: CSASEDPGLAPYNEQFF.

This clone has a single count. The chain links TRBV6-6 to TRBJ2-1; TRBD2 agrees at 9 bases. Germline lookup yields CDR1 MNHNY and CDR2 SVGAGI (reference sequence). J gave up 2 bases and V 1 base, and 3 bases lay outside the gene matches. This CDR3 has 16 residues. For the CDR3, the DNA is TGTGCCAGCAGTTACTTGCCTAGCGGGACCTACAATGAGCAGTTCTTC. It translates to CASSYLPSGTYNEQFF.

The chain uses TRBV28 and TRBJ1-1; possibly TRBD1 for D (5 bases). Germline V gene sequence: CDR1 MDHEN, CDR2 SYDVKM. The CDR3 covers 15 residues. V lost 6 bases to trimming and J lost 4 bases, with 18 bases between them. CDR3 in DNA: TGTGCCAGCAGGCTGCGGGGGTTGGGCAGCACTGAAGCTTTCTTT. Protein: CASRLRGLGSTEAFF.

This chain joins TRBV5-1 and TRBJ2-3, with D uncertain. V lost 0 bases, J lost 0 bases, and 8 bases lay in between. Germline CDR1 SGHRS, CDR2 YFSETQ. This CDR3 comprises 15 residues. CDR3 DNA: TGCGCCAGCAGCTTGGTCGCGGCTAGCACAGATACGCAGTATTTT. Its translation: CASSLVAASTDTQYF.

Here the CDR3 DNA reads TGTGCCAGCAGCTTGGACTTGCTCAGCACAGATACGCAGTATTTT. It translates to CASSLDLLSTDTQYF. The rearrangement uses TRBV7-2 and TRBJ2-3, with a tentative D call TRBD2 (5 bases). V was cut by 3 bases and J by 0 bases, with 10 bases left in between. This CDR3 is built from 15 residues. Germline CDR1 is SGHTA and CDR2 is FQGNSA.

This chain joins TRBV6-5 and TRBJ2-2; D gene unclear. The germline V gene encodes CDR1 MNHEY and CDR2 SVGAGI. Trimming shortened V by 5 bases and J by 7 bases, and 8 bases separated the two germline ends. The CDR3 totals 12 residues. CDR3 sequence (DNA): TGTGCCAGCAGTCCCCCGTTCGGGGAGCTGTTTTTT. Protein: CASSPPFGELFF.

The chain joins TRBV9 to TRBJ1-2; D remains ambiguous. The germline V and J ends were trimmed by 4 bases and 4 bases, with 14 bases remaining between them. Germline V gene data show CDR1 as SGDLS and CDR2 as YYNGEE. The CDR3 is made up of 14 amino acids. This chain's CDR3 is CASSQTENTYGYTF. CDR3 bases: TGTGCCAGCAGCCAAACAGAGAACACCTATGGCTACACCTTC. Combining the CDR3 with reference TRBV9 and TRBJ1-2 gives the whole variable domain DSGVTQTPKHLITATGQRVTLRCSPRSGDLSVYWYQQSLDQGLQFLIQYYNGEERAKGNILERFSAQQFPDLHSELNLSSLELGDSALYFCASSQTENTYGYTFGSGTRLTVV.

This rearrangement joins TRBV2 to TRBJ1-1; 8 nucleotides match TRBD1. The CDR3 runs 15 residues. Germline CDR1 reads SNHLY; CDR2 reads FYNNEI. The junction had 8 bases not matched to a gene; V was cut back by 4 bases and J by 4 bases. The CDR3 spells CASSAGQGRSTEAFF. As DNA, the CDR3 is TGTGCCAGCAGTGCTGGACAGGGAAGGTCCACTGAAGCTTTCTTT.

V is TRBV11-2 and J is TRBJ2-1, with D perhaps TRBD2 (5 bases). Germline CDR1 SGHAT, CDR2 FQNNGV. Trimming removed 1 base at V and 8 bases at J, with 27 bases between. This CDR3 region has 19 residues. The DNA for the CDR3 is TGTGCCAGCAGCTTAGCGAGCGGCTTGATGACCATATATACCGATGAGCAGTTCTTC. This encodes CASSLASGLMTIYTDEQFF.

A single count supports this clone. This rearrangement joins TRBV13 to TRBJ2-7, with D maybe TRBD2 (5 bases). V lost 5 bases and J 7 bases, leaving 18 bases between the germline ends. CDR3 length equals 14 residues. The germline CDR1 and CDR2 sequences are PRHDT and FYEKMQ (reference sequence). CDR3 in amino acids: CASSPGLDPGEQYF. In DNA, the CDR3 is TGTGCCAGCAGCCCGGGCTTAGACCCGGGGGAGCAGTACTTC.

The gene calls are TRBV11-2 and TRBJ2-7, with D unclear. V lost 3 bases to trimming and J lost 0 bases, with 9 bases between them. The germline CDR1 and CDR2 sequences are SGHAT and FQNNGV. The CDR3 is 14 residues long. In nucleotides, the CDR3 is TGTGCCAGCAGCTTGGATAGGAGCTCCTACGAGCAGTACTTC. Translating gives CASSLDRSSYEQYF.

This clone appeared once. V usage is TRBV19 and J usage is TRBJ1-2, with 7 bases matching TRBD1. V lost 4 bases and J lost 5; bases outside the gene matches: 7. Germline CDR1 reads LNHDA; CDR2 reads SQIVND (reference sequence). This CDR3 region has 14 residues. CDR3 coding DNA: TGTGCCAGTAGTACTACGGACAGGCGTTATGGCTACACCTTC. Residues: CASSTTDRRYGYTF.

This clone occurred a few times. The chain carries TRBV6-4 and TRBJ2-3, with TRBD1 matching over 7 bases. CDR3 length equals 15 residues. V trimming: 2 bases; J trimming: 2 bases; junction bases outside the gene matches: 4. Germline CDR1 MRHNA, CDR2 SNTAGT. CDR3 in amino acids: CASSDRGLDTDTQYF. CDR3 sequence (DNA): TGTGCCAGCAGTGACAGGGGGCTCGACACAGATACGCAGTATTTT.

The V gene is TRBV30, the J gene TRBJ1-2, with 7 bases that match TRBD1. Per the germline V gene, CDR1 is GTSNPN and CDR2 is SVGIG (reference sequence). Trimming took 3 bases from V and 2 from J; bases not matched to a gene: 6. The CDR3 consists of 14 residues. The CDR3: CAWRPRTGNYGYTF. The CDR3 DNA sequence: TGTGCCTGGAGGCCCCGGACAGGAAACTATGGCTACACCTTC.

The rearrangement joins TRBV6-5 to TRBJ1-5, with 7 bases identical to TRBD1. The junction had 12 bases not matched to a gene; V was cut back by 6 bases and J by 7 bases. CDR3 length: 15 residues. CDR1 is MNHEY, CDR2 SVGAGI, per germline. This CDR3 reads CASRRDRDPNQPQHF. The CDR3 nucleotides are TGTGCCAGCAGGAGAGACAGGGATCCGAACCAGCCCCAGCATTTT.

CDR3 loop: CASSVSTGVQGTEAFF. DNA of the CDR3: TGTGCCAGCAGCGTATCGACAGGGGTCCAGGGGACTGAAGCTTTCTTT. The gene calls are TRBV9 and TRBJ1-1; 8 bases line up with TRBD1. J lost 5 bases, V lost 1 base, and 10 bases had no gene match. There are 16 residues in the CDR3. CDR1 is SGDLS and CDR2 is YYNGEE in the germline V gene.

The chain combines TRBV7-9 with TRBJ1-4; D is uncertain. Germline V lookup: CDR1 SEHNR, CDR2 FQNEAQ (reference sequence). The CDR3 loop spans 15 amino acids. V was shortened by 5 bases and J by 5 bases, with 15 bases between the two germline ends. The CDR3 sequence is CASSDWMKQNEKLFF. The CDR3 DNA is TGTGCCAGCAGCGACTGGATGAAGCAGAATGAAAAACTGTTTTTT. Looking up the rest from reference TRBV7-9 and TRBJ1-4 gives the full variable domain: DTGVSQNPRHKITKRGQNVTFRCDPISEHNRLYWYRQTLGQGPEFLTYFQNEAQLEKSRLLSDRFSAERPKGSFSTLEIQRTEQGDSAMYLCASSDWMKQNEKLFFGSGTQLSVL.

This sequence joins TRBV19 and TRBJ1-6; D is perhaps TRBD1 (5 bases). Germline CDR1 LNHDA, CDR2 SQIVND (reference sequence). V was pared by 3 bases and J by 10 bases, with 10 bases between. The CDR3 runs 13 residues. The CDR3 region is CASSMTKGSPLHF. CDR3 bases: TGTGCCAGTAGTATGACCAAGGGGTCACCCCTCCACTTT.

This clone was seen only once. The chain links TRBV12-3 or TRBV12-4 to TRBJ1-1, with unresolved D. The CDR3 is 13 amino acids. Trimming shortened V by 5 bases and J by 2 bases, and 9 bases separated the two germline ends. For the CDR3, the DNA is TGTGCCAGCAGTCCCTTTATAAACACTGAAGCTTTCTTT. It yields the protein CASSPFINTEAFF.

The chain recombines TRBV7-6 with TRBJ1-2; weak D call: TRBD1 (6 bases). CDR3 length: 16 amino acids. Germline V lookup: CDR1 SGHVS, CDR2 FNYEAQ. V was clipped by 3 bases and J by 6 bases, with 20 bases between them. The CDR3 reads CASSLLTGLLRDGYTF. DNA for the CDR3: TGTGCCAGCAGCTTGCTGACAGGTTTACTCAGGGATGGCTACACCTTC.

This chain connects TRBV21-1 to TRBJ2-3; the DNA was not compared with TRBD2, the D call given in the table. TRBV21-1 is tagged as a pseudogene. This CDR3 region has 16 residues. The CDR3 region has the DNA TGTGCCAGCAGCAAGATAGCGGGTGGGGGGGCAGATACGCAGTATTTT. This codes for CASSKIAGGGADTQYF.

The chain couples TRBV5-1 to TRBJ2-7, with 11 bases fitting TRBD2. Germline V gene data show CDR1 as SGHRS and CDR2 as YFSETQ. After removal of 0 bases from V and 2 bases from J, the junction contained 4 bases not matched to a gene. The CDR3 runs 16 residues. The CDR3: CASSLDVSGRAYEQYF. DNA of the CDR3: TGCGCCAGCAGCTTGGACGTTAGCGGGAGGGCCTACGAGCAGTACTTC. The entire variable domain, with the rest obtained from reference TRBV5-1 and TRBJ2-7, is as follows: KAGVTQTPRYLIKTRGQQVTLSCSPISGHRSVSWYQQTPGQGLQFLFEYFSETQRNKGNFPGRFSGRQFSNSRSEMNVSTLELGDSALYLCASSLDVSGRAYEQYFGPGTRLTVT.

The chain uses TRBV5-5 and TRBJ2-5; D ambiguous. The V gene lost 1 base and the J gene lost 2 bases, with 9 bases spanning the gap. The CDR3 length is 14 residues. Per the germline V gene, CDR1 is SGHKS and CDR2 is YYEKEE (reference sequence). This CDR3 is CASSLLAVQETQYF. CDR3 nucleotides: TGTGCCAGCAGCTTGTTGGCAGTACAAGAGACCCAGTACTTC.

The chain links TRBV7-2 to TRBJ2-1, with TRBD2 matching over 14 bases. The germline V gene has CDR1 SGHTA and CDR2 FQGNSA. The CDR3 contains 19 residues. V gave up 1 base and J gave up 10 bases; unmatched junction bases: 15. CDR3: CASSLGKSKGLAGEKEQFF. The CDR3 bases are TGTGCCAGCAGCTTAGGGAAATCTAAGGGACTAGCGGGAGAAAAAGAGCAGTTCTTC.